This T cell receptor (beta chain) originates from a study of tissue T cells after allogeneic stem cell transplantation. Profiling relied on immunoSEQ multiplex PCR, and the TCRdb table lists in-frame clones only, not all of them. The table has approximately 45,000 clones, approximately 70% seen once. This clone has more than one count but fewer than ten. Its antigen is currently unknown. Mouse names are used for the genes. The CDR3 goes on 1 residue after the read ends, and that part is filled in from the germline J gene. Findings and caveats of the study: Limitations included a small, clinically heterogeneous cohort and limited sampling depth.

Germline-derived CDR1 and CDR2 are NNHNN and SYGAGS (reference sequence). V lost 6 bases and J lost 0, with 16 bases in between. This CDR3 is 15 amino acids long. The sequence was obtained from a pool of C57BL/6 mice in good health. What was sequenced was sorted cells pooled from one or two spleens. The rearrangement joins TRBV13-2 to TRBJ2-7; a weak D match, TRBD1 (6 bases). The CDR3 bases that were read are TGTGCCAGCGCCCCGTCCCAGGGGAGCTCCTATGAACAGTAC. The encoded protein is CASAPSQGSSYEQY. Given in full, the CDR3 is CASAPSQGSSYEQYF.